This TCR beta chain was captured by sequencing in a study of blood T cell repertoires in COVID-19. Study context: Samples representing acute and convalescent COVID-19 were sourced from the United States, Italy and Spain. T cells, B-cell-depleted T cells, or PBMCs provided the cDNA or gDNA that served as material.

Germline CDR1 reads SGHRS; CDR2 reads YFSETQ. With V trimmed by 3 bases and J by 7 bases, 8 bases remained unmatched. This CDR3 has 14 residues. How the authors handled the data: Amplification with reference gene primers provided the estimates of nucleated cell counts. The repertoire was sequenced with immunoSEQ multiplex PCR; TCRdb's copy has only in-frame clones and lacks some. The V and J calls and clone size come from that table; D and trimming were worked out from the DNA. The sample comprises 94,000 or so clones, more than 75% of which are singletons, and about 5% rests with the top ten. This TCR was recovered from a woman over 75 with active COVID-19. Source material: peripheral blood. J is TRBJ1-1 and V is TRBV5-1, with 8 bases fitting TRBD1. The CDR3 region is CASSYDGQGGEAFF. The DNA for the CDR3 is TGCGCCAGCAGCTACGACGGACAGGGAGGTGAAGCTTTCTTT. Full variable domain (missing parts from reference TRBV5-1 and TRBJ1-1): KAGVTQTPRYLIKTRGQQVTLSCSPISGHRSVSWYQQTPGQGLQFLFEYFSETQRNKGNFPGRFSGRQFSNSRSEMNVSTLELGDSALYLCASSYDGQGGEAFFGQGTRLTVV.